This entry is about one T cell receptor beta chain. Germline CDR1 is SGHTA and CDR2 is FQGNSA. The CDR3 is made up of 15 amino acids. Trimming took 5 bases from V and 0 from J, leaving 12 bases between them. This entry belongs to a study of cytomegalovirus exposure and HLA in healthy donors. Primers for the PCR totalled 60 Vbeta and 13 Jbeta. Clones were sequenced by immunoSEQ multiplex PCR, and TCRdb holds only the in-frame ones, with some missing. The sample records 110,000 or so clones, roughly 70% being singletons. The material sequenced was PBMCs. This rearrangement joins TRBV7-2 to TRBJ2-3; D gene unclear. The source is a woman aged 45-59 years in good health and CMV-seropositive. The CDR3: CASSPATTSTDTQYF. DNA for the CDR3: TGTGCCAGCAGCCCAGCGACCACTAGCACAGATACGCAGTATTTT. The full variable domain, its missing parts supplied by reference TRBV7-2 and TRBJ2-3, is GAGVSQSPSNKVTEKGKDVELRCDPISGHTALYWYRQSLGQGLEFLIYFQGNSAPDKSGLPSDRFSAERTGGSVSTLTIQRTQQEDSAVYLCASSPATTSTDTQYFGPGTRLTVL.